These T cell receptor beta chains were read from a single sample in a study of cytomegalovirus exposure and HLA in healthy donors. TCRdb keeps only in-frame clones here, not all; method: immunoSEQ multiplex PCR. Of about 240,000 clones listed, approximately 86% are singletons. The specimen was PBMCs. These receptors were obtained from a woman in her thirties in good health and CMV-seropositive. CDR3s include the opening cysteine and the closing phenylalanine or tryptophan. D genes are given only for firm matches. Clone size is shown for a subset of rows, as once, few, many or a class of expanded clone.

CDR3aa	CDR3nt	j_gene	d_gene	abundance	v_gene
CASSLGQGYQPQHF	TGTGCCAGCAGCCTGGGACAGGGATATCAGCCCCAGCATTTT	TRBJ1-5	TRBD1	NA	TRBV5-6
CASSLQGQNYGYTF	TGCGCCAGCAGCTTGCAGGGACAGAACTATGGCTACACCTTC	TRBJ1-2	TRBD1	NA	TRBV5-1
CASSQALGGWTGELFF	TGTGCCAGCAGCCAAGCGTTAGGAGGGTGGACCGGGGAGCTGTTTTTT	TRBJ2-2	NA	NA	TRBV14
CASSERTVLGETQYF	TGTGCCAGTAGTGAGCGGACAGTCCTGGGTGAGACCCAGTACTTC	TRBJ2-5	NA	NA	TRBV19
CASSLGDRSYEQYF	TGTGCCAGCAGCTTAGGGGACAGATCCTACGAGCAGTACTTC	TRBJ2-7	TRBD1	NA	TRBV11-3
CASSPKDRGRRQPQHF	TGTGCCAGCTCACCAAAGGACAGGGGTCGACGTCAGCCCCAGCATTTT	TRBJ1-5	TRBD1	NA	TRBV18
CASSEDRGGYTF	TGTGCCAGCAGCGAAGACAGGGGTGGCTACACCTTC	TRBJ1-2	TRBD1	NA	TRBV4-2
CASSFISQGENEQFF	TGTGCCAGCAGTTTTATATCCCAGGGGGAGAATGAGCAGTTCTTC	TRBJ2-1	TRBD1	NA	TRBV28
CASSDTKAPEAFF	TGTGCCAGTAGTGACACCAAGGCACCTGAAGCTTTCTTT	TRBJ1-1	NA	NA	TRBV28
CASSLRLAGELQETQYF	TGTGCCAGCAGCTTAAGGCTGGCGGGAGAACTCCAAGAGACCCAGTACTTC	TRBJ2-5	TRBD2	NA	TRBV13
CATSSHRVKGGELFF	TGTGCCACCAGCAGTCACAGGGTGAAAGGCGGGGAGCTGTTTTTT	TRBJ2-2	NA	NA	TRBV15
CAWNTVSGANVLTF	TGTGCCTGGAATACGGTCTCTGGGGCCAACGTCCTGACTTTC	TRBJ2-6	NA	NA	TRBV30
CASSLLAGGWETQYF	TGCGCCAGCAGCCTACTAGCGGGAGGATGGGAGACCCAGTACTTC	TRBJ2-5	TRBD2	few	TRBV5-1
CASSPRFSSEAFF	TGCGCCAGCAGTCCCCGTTTTTCGAGTGAAGCTTTCTTT	TRBJ1-1	NA	NA	TRBV5-1
CASSYLRTYNEQFF	TGTGCCAGCAGTTACCTCCGGACTTACAATGAGCAGTTCTTC	TRBJ2-1	NA	NA	TRBV6-5
CASRPQGFTGELFF	TGTGCCAGCAGGCCGCAGGGTTTCACCGGGGAGCTGTTTTTT	TRBJ2-2	NA	NA	TRBV6-1
CASSLEGENEKLFF	TGTGCCAGCAGCTTAGAGGGAGAAAACGAAAAACTGTTTTTT	TRBJ1-4	NA	NA	TRBV11-2
CASRTSGYNEKLFF	TGTGCCAGCAGGACCTCAGGGTACAATGAAAAACTGTTTTTT	TRBJ1-4	NA	NA	TRBV7-9
CSVDGRGSNTEAFF	TGCAGCGTCGACGGGCGAGGGTCGAACACTGAAGCTTTCTTT	TRBJ1-1	NA	few	TRBV29-1
CASFEENHWRASYEQYF	TGTGCCAGCTTCGAGGAAAACCACTGGCGGGCCTCCTACGAGCAGTACTTC	TRBJ2-7	NA	NA	TRBV2
CASSPGTTTYEQYF	TGTGCCAGCAGCCCCGGGACTACGACCTACGAGCAGTACTTC	TRBJ2-7	TRBD2	NA	TRBV7-8
CASSSYGQHTDTQYF	TGTGCCAGCAGCTCATACGGACAGCACACAGATACGCAGTATTTT	TRBJ2-3	NA	NA	TRBV11-3
CASSSTGTGTQF	TGTGCCAGCAGTTCAACCGGGACAGGGACCCAATTT	TRBJ1-1	TRBD1	NA	TRBV27
CASSPETGVGEAFF	TGTGCCAGCTCACCCGAGACAGGGGTGGGGGAAGCTTTCTTT	TRBJ1-1	TRBD1	NA	TRBV18
CASSGADFSGANVLTF	TGTGCCAGCAGCGGAGCGGACTTCTCTGGGGCCAACGTCCTGACTTTC	TRBJ2-6	NA	NA	TRBV5-4
CASSSTGGEIYSNQPQHF	TGTGCCAGCAGCTCCACAGGGGGCGAAATTTATAGCAATCAGCCCCAGCATTTT	TRBJ1-5	TRBD1	NA	TRBV28
CASTGTSGSDTQYF	TGCGCCAGTACCGGGACTAGCGGGAGTGATACGCAGTATTTT	TRBJ2-3	TRBD2	NA	TRBV5-1
CASSLLAGNYEQYF	TGTGCCAGCAGTTTACTAGCGGGAAACTACGAGCAGTACTTC	TRBJ2-7	TRBD2	NA	TRBV6-6
CSGEADRGKEQYF	TGCAGCGGGGAGGCGGACAGGGGGAAAGAGCAGTACTTC	TRBJ2-7	TRBD1	NA	TRBV29-1
CASSLTPGNTNEKLFF	TGTGCCAGCAGTTTGACTCCAGGGAATACTAATGAAAAACTGTTTTTT	TRBJ1-4	NA	NA	TRBV6-6
CASSFSDTQYF	TGTGCCAGCAGTTTCTCAGATACGCAGTATTTT	TRBJ2-3	NA	NA	TRBV27
CASSILLTGELFF	TGTGCCAGTAGTATCCTTCTCACCGGGGAGCTGTTTTTT	TRBJ2-2	NA	NA	TRBV19
CSVLSGEDTQYF	TGCAGCGTTTTGTCAGGGGAAGATACGCAGTATTTT	TRBJ2-3	NA	NA	TRBV29-1
CASSPGDRGKAEAFF	TGTGCCAGCAGCCCAGGGGACAGGGGGAAGGCTGAAGCTTTCTTT	TRBJ1-1	TRBD1	NA	TRBV7-9
CASRAMRASDEQYF	TGTGCCAGCCGTGCAATGAGAGCCAGCGACGAGCAGTACTTC	TRBJ2-7	NA	few	TRBV2
CASSQFFSGVQETQYF	TGCGCCAGCAGCCAGTTTTTCAGTGGAGTCCAAGAGACCCAGTACTTC	TRBJ2-5	NA	once	TRBV4-1
CASSPPPTGYNYGYTF	TGTGCCAGCAGCCCGCCCCCGACAGGATATAACTATGGCTACACCTTC	TRBJ1-2	NA	NA	TRBV7-6
CASSVTGTNEKLFF	TGCGCCAGCAGCGTTACAGGAACTAATGAAAAACTGTTTTTT	TRBJ1-4	NA	once	TRBV5-1
CASSLRTGVSNQPQHF	TGTGCCAGCAGTTTAAGGACAGGGGTTAGCAATCAGCCCCAGCATTTT	TRBJ1-5	TRBD1	NA	TRBV27
CASSQRLAGDNEQFF	TGCGCCAGCAGCCAGCGACTAGCGGGAGATAATGAGCAGTTCTTC	TRBJ2-1	TRBD2	NA	TRBV4-1
CASSRKDWRDTQYF	TGTGCCAGCAGCAGGAAGGATTGGAGAGATACGCAGTATTTT	TRBJ2-3	NA	NA	TRBV11-2
CASRGAGTNTEAFF	TGTGCCAGCAGAGGGGCCGGGACTAACACTGAAGCTTTCTTT	TRBJ1-1	NA	NA	TRBV6-5
CASSLVEQGMETQYF	TGCGCCAGCAGCTTGGTGGAACAGGGGATGGAGACCCAGTACTTC	TRBJ2-5	TRBD1	NA	TRBV5-1
CASRGTGGALNTEAFF	TGCGCCAGCAGGGGGACAGGAGGGGCTTTGAACACTGAAGCTTTCTTT	TRBJ1-1	TRBD1	once	TRBV5-1
CASSLVRTGVTDYGYTF	TGTGCCAGCAGCTTGGTCAGGACAGGGGTTACTGACTATGGCTACACCTTC	TRBJ1-2	TRBD1	NA	TRBV5-6
CASRGGSETQYF	TGTGCCAGCAGGGGGGGTTCGGAGACCCAGTACTTC	TRBJ2-5	NA	NA	TRBV11-2
CASSEATGNYQPQHF	TGTGCCAGCAGTGAAGCGACAGGGAACTATCAGCCCCAGCATTTT	TRBJ1-5	TRBD1	NA	TRBV6-1
CASSVAGIHEQYF	TGTGCCAGCAGCGTAGCAGGGATCCACGAGCAGTACTTC	TRBJ2-7	NA	once	TRBV9
CASSLGWAGETEAFF	TGTGCCAGCAGCCTAGGGTGGGCAGGGGAGACTGAAGCTTTCTTT	TRBJ1-1	NA	once	TRBV7-9
CASSFRNPRFLNNEQFF	TGTGCCAGCAGCTTTCGTAATCCTAGGTTCTTAAACAATGAGCAGTTCTTC	TRBJ2-1	NA	NA	TRBV7-9
CASSVTPMNTEAFF	TGTGCCAGCAGCGTCACCCCTATGAACACTGAAGCTTTCTTT	TRBJ1-1	NA	NA	TRBV9